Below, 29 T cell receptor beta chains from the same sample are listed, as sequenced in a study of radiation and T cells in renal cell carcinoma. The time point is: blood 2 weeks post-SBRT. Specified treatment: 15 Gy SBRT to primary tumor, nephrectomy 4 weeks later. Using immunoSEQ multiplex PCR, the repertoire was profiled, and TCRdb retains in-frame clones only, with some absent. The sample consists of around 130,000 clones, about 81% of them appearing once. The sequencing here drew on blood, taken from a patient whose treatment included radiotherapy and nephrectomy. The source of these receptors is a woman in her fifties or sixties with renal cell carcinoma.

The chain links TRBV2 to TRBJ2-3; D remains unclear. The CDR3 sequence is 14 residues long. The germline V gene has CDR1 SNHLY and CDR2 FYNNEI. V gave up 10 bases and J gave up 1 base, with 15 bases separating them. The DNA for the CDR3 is TGTGCCACCCAGGAATTGGTTCGCACAGATACGCAGTATTTT. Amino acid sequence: CATQELVRTDTQYF.

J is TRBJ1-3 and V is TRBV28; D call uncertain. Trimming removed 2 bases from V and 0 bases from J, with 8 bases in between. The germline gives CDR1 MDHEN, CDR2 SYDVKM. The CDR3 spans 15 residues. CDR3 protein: CASSLRVDSGNTIYF. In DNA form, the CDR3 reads TGTGCCAGCAGTTTACGGGTTGACTCTGGAAACACCATATATTTT.

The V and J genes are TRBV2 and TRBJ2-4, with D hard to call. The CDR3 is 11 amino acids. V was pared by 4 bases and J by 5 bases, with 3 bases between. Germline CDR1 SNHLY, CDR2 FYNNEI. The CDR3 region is CASSVQNIQYF. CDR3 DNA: TGTGCCAGCAGTGTTCAAAACATTCAGTACTTC.

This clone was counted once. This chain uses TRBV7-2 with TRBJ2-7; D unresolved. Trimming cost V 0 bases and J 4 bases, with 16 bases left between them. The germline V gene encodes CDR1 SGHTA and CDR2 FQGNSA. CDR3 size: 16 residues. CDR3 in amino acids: CASSLASGGFRYEQYF. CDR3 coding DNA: TGTGCCAGCAGCTTAGCTTCGGGTGGGTTTAGGTACGAGCAGTACTTC.

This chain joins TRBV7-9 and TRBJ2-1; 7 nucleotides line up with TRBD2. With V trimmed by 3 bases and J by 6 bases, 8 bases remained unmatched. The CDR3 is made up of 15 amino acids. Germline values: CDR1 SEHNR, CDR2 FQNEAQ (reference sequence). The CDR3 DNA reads TGTGCCAGCAGCTTTCTAGAAAGCGGGATCAATGAGCAGTTCTTC. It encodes CASSFLESGINEQFF.

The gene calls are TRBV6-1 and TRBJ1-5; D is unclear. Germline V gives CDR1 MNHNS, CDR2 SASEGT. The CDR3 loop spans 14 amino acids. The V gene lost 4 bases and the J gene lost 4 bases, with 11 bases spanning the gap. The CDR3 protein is CASSAFKGNQPQHF. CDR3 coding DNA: TGTGCCAGCAGTGCTTTCAAAGGGAATCAGCCCCAGCATTTT.

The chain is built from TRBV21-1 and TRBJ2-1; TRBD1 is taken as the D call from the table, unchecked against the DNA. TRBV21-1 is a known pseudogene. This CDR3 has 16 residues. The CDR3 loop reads CASSNGGPGQGNEQFF. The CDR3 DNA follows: TGTGCCAGCAGCAATGGGGGTCCGGGACAGGGGAATGAGCAGTTCTTC.

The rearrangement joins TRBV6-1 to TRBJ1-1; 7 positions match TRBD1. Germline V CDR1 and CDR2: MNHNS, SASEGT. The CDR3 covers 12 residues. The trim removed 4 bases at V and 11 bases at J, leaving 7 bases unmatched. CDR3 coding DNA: TGTGCCAGCAGTGTTGAGGGGGCGCGGGCTTTCTTT. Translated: CASSVEGARAFF.

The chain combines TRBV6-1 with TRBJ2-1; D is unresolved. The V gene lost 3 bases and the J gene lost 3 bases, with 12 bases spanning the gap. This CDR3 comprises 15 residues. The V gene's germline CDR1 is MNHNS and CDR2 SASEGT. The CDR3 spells CASSDEAWSYNEQFF. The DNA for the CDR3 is TGTGCCAGCAGTGATGAGGCTTGGAGCTACAATGAGCAGTTCTTC.

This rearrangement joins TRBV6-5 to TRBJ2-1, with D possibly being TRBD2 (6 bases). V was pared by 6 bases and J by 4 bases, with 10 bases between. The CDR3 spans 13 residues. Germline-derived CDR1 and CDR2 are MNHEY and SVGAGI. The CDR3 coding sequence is TGTGCCAGCAGGGTAGCGGCTTACAATGAGCAGTTCTTC. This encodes CASRVAAYNEQFF.

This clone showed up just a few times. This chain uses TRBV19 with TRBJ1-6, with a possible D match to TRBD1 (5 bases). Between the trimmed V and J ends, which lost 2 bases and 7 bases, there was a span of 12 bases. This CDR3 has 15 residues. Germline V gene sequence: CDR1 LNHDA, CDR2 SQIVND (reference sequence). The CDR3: CASSIFAGKNSPLHF. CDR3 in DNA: TGTGCCAGTAGTATATTTGCAGGGAAAAATTCACCCCTCCACTTT.

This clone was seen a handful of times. In DNA, the CDR3 is TGTGCCAGCAGCCCCCCTCAAGGGCGGAACTATGGCTACACCTTC. This encodes CASSPPQGRNYGYTF. This rearrangement joins TRBV7-2 to TRBJ1-2; D remains unclear. The CDR3 is 15 residues long. From germline, CDR1 is SGHTA and CDR2 FQGNSA. V lost 5 bases and J lost 2, with 15 bases in between. The variable domain in full, completed from reference TRBV7-2 and TRBJ1-2, reads GAGVSQSPSNKVTEKGKDVELRCDPISGHTALYWYRQSLGQGLEFLIYFQGNSAPDKSGLPSDRFSAERTGGSVSTLTIQRTQQEDSAVYLCASSPPQGRNYGYTFGSGTRLTVV.

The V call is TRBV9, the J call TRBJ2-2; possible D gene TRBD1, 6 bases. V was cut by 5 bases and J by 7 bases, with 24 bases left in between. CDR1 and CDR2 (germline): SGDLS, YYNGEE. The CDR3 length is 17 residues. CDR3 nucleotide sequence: TGTGCCAGCAGTCTCCGGGACACCCTGTTACTAGGCGGGGAGCTGTTTTTT. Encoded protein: CASSLRDTLLLGGELFF. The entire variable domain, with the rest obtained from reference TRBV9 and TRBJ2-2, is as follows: DSGVTQTPKHLITATGQRVTLRCSPRSGDLSVYWYQQSLDQGLQFLIQYYNGEERAKGNILERFSAQQFPDLHSELNLSSLELGDSALYFCASSLRDTLLLGGELFFGEGSRLTVL.

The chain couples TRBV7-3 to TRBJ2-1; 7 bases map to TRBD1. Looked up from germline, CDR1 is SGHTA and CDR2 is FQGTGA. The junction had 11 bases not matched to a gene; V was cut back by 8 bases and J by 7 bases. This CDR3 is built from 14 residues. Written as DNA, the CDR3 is TGTGCCAGCGCCCGACAGGGCCCAGGGAATGAGCAGTTCTTC. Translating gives CASARQGPGNEQFF.

The CDR3 DNA follows: TGTGCCAGCAGTGCACTTTCCCAGGTCCCGGCTGGAAACACCATATATTTT. Translation gives CASSALSQVPAGNTIYF. The V and J genes are TRBV9 and TRBJ1-3; D unresolved. CDR1 SGDLS and CDR2 YYNGEE come from the germline V gene. V lost 5 bases, J lost 2 bases, and 20 bases lay in between. There are 17 residues in the CDR3.

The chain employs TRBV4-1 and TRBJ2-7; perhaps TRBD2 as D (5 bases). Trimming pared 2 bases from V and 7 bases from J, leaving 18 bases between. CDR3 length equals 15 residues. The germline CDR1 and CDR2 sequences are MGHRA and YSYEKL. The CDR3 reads CASSQPASGTREQYF. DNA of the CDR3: TGCGCCAGCAGCCAACCGGCGAGCGGTACGAGGGAGCAGTACTTC.

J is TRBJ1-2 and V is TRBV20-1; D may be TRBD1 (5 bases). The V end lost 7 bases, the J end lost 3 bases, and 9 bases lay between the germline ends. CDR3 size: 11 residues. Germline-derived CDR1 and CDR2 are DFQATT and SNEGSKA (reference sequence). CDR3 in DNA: TGCAGTGGCGGGGGGGACTATGGCTACACCTTC. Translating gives CSGGGDYGYTF.

CDR3: CASSLRLAGTAGDTQYF. The CDR3 DNA is TGTGCCAGCAGCTTGCGCCTAGCGGGGACCGCTGGGGATACGCAGTATTTT. This rearrangement joins TRBV5-4 to TRBJ2-3; 9 nucleotides match TRBD2. Losses at the gene ends were 1 base for V and 6 bases for J; bases not matched to a gene: 12. This CDR3 spans 17 amino acids. Germline CDR1 reads SGHNT; CDR2 reads YYREEE (reference sequence).

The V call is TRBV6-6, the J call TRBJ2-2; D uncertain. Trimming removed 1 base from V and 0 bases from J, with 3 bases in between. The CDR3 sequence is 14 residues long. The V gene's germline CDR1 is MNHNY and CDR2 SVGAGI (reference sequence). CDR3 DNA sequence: TGTGCCAGCAGTTACTATCCGAACACCGGGGAGCTGTTTTTT. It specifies CASSYYPNTGELFF.

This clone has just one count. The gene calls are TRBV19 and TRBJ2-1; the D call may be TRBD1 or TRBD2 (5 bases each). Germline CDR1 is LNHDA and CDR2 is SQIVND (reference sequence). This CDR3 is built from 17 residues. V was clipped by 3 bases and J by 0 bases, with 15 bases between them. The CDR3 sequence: CASSMRIGASSYNEQFF. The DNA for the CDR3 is TGTGCCAGTAGTATGAGGATCGGGGCGAGCTCCTACAATGAGCAGTTCTTC.

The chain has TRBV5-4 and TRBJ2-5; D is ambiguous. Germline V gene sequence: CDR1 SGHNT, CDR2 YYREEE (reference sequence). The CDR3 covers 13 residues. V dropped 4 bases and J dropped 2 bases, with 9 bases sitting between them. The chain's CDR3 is CASSLEVQETQYF. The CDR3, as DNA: TGTGCCAGCAGCCTCGAGGTACAAGAGACCCAGTACTTC.

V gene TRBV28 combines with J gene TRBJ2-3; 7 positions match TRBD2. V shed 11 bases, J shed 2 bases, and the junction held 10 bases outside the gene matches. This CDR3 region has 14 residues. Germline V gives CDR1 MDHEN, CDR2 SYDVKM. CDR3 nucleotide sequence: TGTGCCGGATCCCCAGCGGGGATCACAGATACGCAGTATTTT. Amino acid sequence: CAGSPAGITDTQYF.

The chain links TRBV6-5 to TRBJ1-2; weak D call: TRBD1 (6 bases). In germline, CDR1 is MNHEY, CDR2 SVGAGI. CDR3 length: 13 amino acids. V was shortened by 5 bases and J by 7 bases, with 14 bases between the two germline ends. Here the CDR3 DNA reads TGTGCCAGCAGTCAGACAGGAGGGGGTGGCTACACCTTC. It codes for CASSQTGGGGYTF.

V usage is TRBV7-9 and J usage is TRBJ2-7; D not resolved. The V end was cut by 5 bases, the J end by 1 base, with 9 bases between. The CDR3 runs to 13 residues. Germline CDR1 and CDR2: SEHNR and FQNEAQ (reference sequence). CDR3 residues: CASSPPGSYEQYF. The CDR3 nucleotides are TGTGCCAGCAGCCCCCCCGGGTCCTACGAGCAGTACTTC.

The CDR3 here is CASNDRGTQYF. CDR3 bases: TGTGCCAGCAACGACAGGGGGACCCAGTACTTC. The chain combines TRBV6-6 with TRBJ2-5, with 8 bases lining up with TRBD1. CDR1 and CDR2 (germline): MNHNY, SVGAGI (reference sequence). The J segment lost 7 bases and the V segment lost 7 bases, leaving 2 bases of the junction unmatched. The CDR3 extends over 11 amino acids.

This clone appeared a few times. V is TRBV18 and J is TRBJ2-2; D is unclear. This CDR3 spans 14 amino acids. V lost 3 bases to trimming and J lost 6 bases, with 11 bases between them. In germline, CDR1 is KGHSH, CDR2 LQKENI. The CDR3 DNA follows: TGTGCCAGCTCACCTCCGGGCTTAGCCGGGGAGCTGTTTTTT. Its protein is CASSPPGLAGELFF.

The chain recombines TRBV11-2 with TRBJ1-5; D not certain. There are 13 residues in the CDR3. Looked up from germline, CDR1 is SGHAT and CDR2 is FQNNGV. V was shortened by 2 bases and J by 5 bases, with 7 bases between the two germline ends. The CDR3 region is CASSLRSDQPQHF. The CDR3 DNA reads TGTGCCAGCAGCTTAAGGTCAGATCAGCCCCAGCATTTT.

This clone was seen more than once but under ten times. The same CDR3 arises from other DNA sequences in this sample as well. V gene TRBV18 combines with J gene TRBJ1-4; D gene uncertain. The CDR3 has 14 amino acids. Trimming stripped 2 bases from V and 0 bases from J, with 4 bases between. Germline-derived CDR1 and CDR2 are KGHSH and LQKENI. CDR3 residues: CASSPSATNEKLFF. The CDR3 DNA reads TGTGCCAGCTCACCAAGTGCAACTAATGAAAAACTGTTTTTT.

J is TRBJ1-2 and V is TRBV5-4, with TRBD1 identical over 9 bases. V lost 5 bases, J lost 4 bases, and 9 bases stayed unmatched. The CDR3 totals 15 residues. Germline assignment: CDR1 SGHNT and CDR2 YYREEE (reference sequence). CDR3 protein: CASSSPGQGSYGYTF. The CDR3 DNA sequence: TGTGCCAGCAGTTCTCCGGGACAGGGCAGCTATGGCTACACCTTC.